This TCR beta chain emerged from a study of T-cell reconstitution after alpha-beta-depleted transplantation in children. General observations from the study: T-cell numbers and diversity one year post-transplant derived largely from freshly generated T cells. In some patients, recipient T cells and intrathymic progenitors surviving conditioning explained high day-60 diversity.

The CDR3 runs to 10 residues. CDR1 is DFQATT, CDR2 SNEGSKA, per germline (reference sequence). V shed 5 bases, J shed 11 bases, and the junction held 3 bases outside the gene matches. Unique molecular identifiers were built into the TCRbeta library. TCRdb itself ran the PCR reads through MiXCR, one entry per CDR3 protein. This repertoire shows hundreds of thousands of distinct CDR3 sequences, about 23% found once; its top ten account for over 12%. This clonotype was seen at least ten times. Antigen unknown. The sample in question was PBMCs, mostly from graft donor cells, obtained 360 days after TCRalphabeta/CD19-depleted stem cell transplant. The genes are TRBV20-1 and TRBJ2-4, with TRBD1 identical over 7 bases. This receptor was obtained from a boy under three years old who had a stem cell transplant for acute myeloid leukemia, so the T cells may come from the graft donor. CDR3: CSAGDSLQYF. In DNA form, the CDR3 reads TGCAGTGCTGGGGACAGTCTTCAGTACTTC.